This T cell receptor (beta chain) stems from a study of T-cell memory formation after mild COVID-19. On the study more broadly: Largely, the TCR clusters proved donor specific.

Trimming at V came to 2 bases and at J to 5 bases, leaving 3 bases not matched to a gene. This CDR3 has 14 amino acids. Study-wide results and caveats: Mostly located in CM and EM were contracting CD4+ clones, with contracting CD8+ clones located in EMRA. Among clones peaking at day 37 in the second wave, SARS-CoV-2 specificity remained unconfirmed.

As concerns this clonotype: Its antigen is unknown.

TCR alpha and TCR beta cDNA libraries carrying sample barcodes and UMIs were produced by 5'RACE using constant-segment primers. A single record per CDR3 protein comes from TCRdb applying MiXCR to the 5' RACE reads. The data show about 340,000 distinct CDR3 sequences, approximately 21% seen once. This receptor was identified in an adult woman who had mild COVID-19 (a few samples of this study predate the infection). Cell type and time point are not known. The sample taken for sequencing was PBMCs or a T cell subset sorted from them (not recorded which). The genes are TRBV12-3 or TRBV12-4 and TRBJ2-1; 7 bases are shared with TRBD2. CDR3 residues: CASSLTSANNEQFF. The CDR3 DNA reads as TGTGCCAGCAGTTTAACTAGCGCAAACAATGAGCAGTTCTTC.